The 8 T cell receptor beta chains below were found in one sample sequenced in a study of T-cell reconstitution after alpha-beta-depleted transplantation in children. The TCRbeta library incorporated unique molecular identifiers. TCRdb re-analysed the PCR reads in MiXCR, keeping a single row per CDR3 protein. The table records fewer than 450,000 distinct CDR3 sequences, 15% to 20% of them present only once. The starting material was PBMCs, mostly from graft donor cells, obtained 360 days after TCRalphabeta/CD19-depleted stem cell transplant. The origin of the receptors is a male patient aged 2 to 10 who had a stem cell transplant for acute lymphoblastic leukemia, so the T cells may come from the graft donor.

This clonotype was seen many times. This chain uses TRBV5-1 with TRBJ2-7, with 11 nucleotides matching TRBD1. V shed 5 bases, J shed 7 bases, and the junction held 8 bases outside the gene matches. There are 14 residues in the CDR3. Germline values: CDR1 SGHRS, CDR2 YFSETQ. The CDR3: CASRWGQGEREQYF. The CDR3 coding sequence is TGCGCCAGCAGGTGGGGACAGGGGGAAAGGGAGCAGTACTTC.

The chain links TRBV28 to TRBJ2-1; D is unresolved. Trimming took off 7 bases at V and 4 bases at J, with 14 bases between the two ends. Germline CDR1 MDHEN, CDR2 SYDVKM. The CDR3 is 14 amino acids. DNA of the CDR3: TGTGCCAGCACCAAGGGTCATTATTACAATGAGCAGTTCTTC. Its protein product is CASTKGHYYNEQFF. The whole variable domain, remainder taken from reference TRBV28 and TRBJ2-1, is DVKVTQSSRYLVKRTGEKVFLECVQDMDHENMFWYRQDPGLGLRLIYFSYDVKMKEKGDIPEGYSVSREKKERFSLILESASTNQTSMYLCASTKGHYYNEQFFGPGTRLTVL.

The chain carries TRBV5-5 and TRBJ2-7; a possible D gene is TRBD2 (6 bases). Trimming stripped 2 bases from V and 2 bases from J, with 11 bases between. In germline, CDR1 is SGHKS, CDR2 YYEKEE (reference sequence). The length of the CDR3 is 14 residues. The CDR3 reads CASSFGAGTYEQYF. DNA for the CDR3: TGTGCCAGCAGCTTTGGGGCGGGAACCTACGAGCAGTACTTC. The whole variable domain, remainder taken from reference TRBV5-5 and TRBJ2-7, is DAGVTQSPTHLIKTRGQQVTLRCSPISGHKSVSWYQQVLGQGPQFIFQYYEKEERGRGNFPDRFSARQFPNYSSELNVNALLLGDSALYLCASSFGAGTYEQYFGPGTRLTVT.

The table lists this clonotype with many counts. The chain links TRBV20-1 to TRBJ1-2, with D possibly matching TRBD1 (5 bases). The V and J ends lost 1 base and 4 bases respectively, with 16 bases between them. Germline assignment: CDR1 DFQATT and CDR2 SNEGSKA (reference sequence). This CDR3 spans 15 amino acids. The CDR3 DNA reads TGCAGTGCTAGAGTAAAGGGTGGGGCAAGCTATGGCTACACCTTC. Encoded protein: CSARVKGGASYGYTF.

This clonotype appeared a few times. The chain combines TRBV30 with TRBJ2-7, with no clear D. V shed 3 bases and J shed 4 bases, with 16 bases lying between them. This CDR3 is built from 14 residues. The V gene's germline CDR1 is GTSNPN and CDR2 SVGIG (reference sequence). The DNA of the CDR3 is TGTGCCTGGAGACTTTCCGCGTGGACGTACGAGCAGTACTTC. Protein: CAWRLSAWTYEQYF. Complete variable domain (other parts from reference TRBV30 and TRBJ2-7): SQTIHQWPATLVQPVGSPLSLECTVEGTSNPNLYWYRQAAGRGLQLLFYSVGIGQISSEVPQNLSASRPQDRQFILSSKKLLLSDSGFYLCAWRLSAWTYEQYFGPGTRLTVT.

This clonotype was counted ten times or more. The rearrangement links TRBV4-3 to TRBJ1-1, with TRBD1 identical over 8 bases. CDR1 is LGHNA, CDR2 YSLEER, per germline. This CDR3 spans 18 amino acids. Trimming removed 0 bases from V and 4 bases from J; junction bases left unmatched: 13. The CDR3 sequence: CASSQDIGQGGGGTEAFF. The CDR3 bases are TGCGCCAGCAGCCAAGATATAGGACAGGGTGGAGGAGGCACTGAAGCTTTCTTT.

This clonotype was recorded a few times. The chain uses TRBV5-1 and TRBJ2-7, with 13 bases matching TRBD2. Trimming at V came to 4 bases and at J to 3 bases, leaving 4 bases not matched to a gene. CDR3 length: 15 amino acids. The germline CDR1 and CDR2 sequences are SGHRS and YFSETQ. The CDR3 DNA reads as TGCGCCAGCAGCGACGGGACTAGCGGGATCTACGAGCAGTACTTC. This encodes CASSDGTSGIYEQYF.

V usage is TRBV12-3 or TRBV12-4 and J usage is TRBJ2-5; D is unclear. The V and J ends lost 1 base and 6 bases respectively, with 6 bases between them. The CDR3 spans 12 residues. The CDR3 sequence is CASSLGGKTQYF. DNA of the CDR3: TGTGCCAGCAGTTTAGGAGGAAAGACCCAGTACTTC.